This T cell receptor (beta chain) came from a study of patients and donors after allogeneic stem cell transplantation. MiXCR, applied by TCRdb to the RT-PCR reads, yields one record per CDR3 protein. The profile shows 50,000 to 60,000 distinct CDR3 sequences, about an eighth of them singletons. Ten or more counts support this clonotype. The CDR3 consists of 15 residues. Germline CDR1 and CDR2: SGHVS and FQNEAQ. J was trimmed by 0 bases and V by 5 bases; bases with no gene match: 3. The V and J genes are TRBV7-8 and TRBJ1-5, with TRBD1 matching 8 bases. The sample was blood, either unsorted or a sorted T cell fraction (not recorded which). The clonotype comes from a human donor who was either an allogeneic HSCT recipient or a stem cell or donor lymphocyte infusion donor (not recorded which). It is not recorded whose cells these are; they may come from a transplant donor. The CDR3 spells CASSVGQASNQPQHF. The CDR3 nucleotides read TGTGCCAGCAGCGTGGGACAGGCTAGCAATCAGCCCCAGCATTTT.